The 25 T cell receptor beta chains below all came from one sample that was sequenced in a study of CD8 T cells in ankylosing spondylitis. TCRdb processed the 5' RACE reads anew with MiXCR; each CDR3 protein has one entry. The sample lists fewer than 400,000 distinct CDR3 sequences; roughly 15% were seen once. The sequenced sample was blood, either unsorted or a sorted T cell fraction (not recorded which). The receptors here all came from a male donor with ankylosing spondylitis or in good health (not recorded which).

This clonotype came up many times. The chain is built from TRBV20-1 and TRBJ1-2; D uncertain. This CDR3 is 12 amino acids long. Trimming stripped 6 bases from V and 4 bases from J, with 12 bases between. Looked up from germline, CDR1 is DFQATT and CDR2 is SNEGSKA (reference sequence). DNA of the CDR3: TGCAGTGCCCTTGTTCTGACCTATGGCTACACCTTC. Translation gives CSALVLTYGYTF.

This clonotype was seen only a few times. The V call is TRBV15, the J call TRBJ2-5; the D gene is possibly TRBD1 (5 bases). Trimming took off 1 base at V and 1 base at J, with 10 bases between the two ends. The germline V gene encodes CDR1 LNHNV and CDR2 YYDKDF (reference sequence). The CDR3 length is 15 residues. CDR3 sequence (DNA): TGTGCCACCAGCAGAGTAAGGGGTAGCCAAGAGACCCAGTACTTC. Encoded protein: CATSRVRGSQETQYF.

This clonotype was counted many times. CDR3 in DNA: TGTGCCAGCAGTTTATCCTCCGGGAGGGCCTCCTACGAGCAGTACTTC. Its translation: CASSLSSGRASYEQYF. This chain joins TRBV27 and TRBJ2-7; 8 positions match TRBD2. The germline gives CDR1 MNHEY, CDR2 SMNVEV (reference sequence). V was pared by 0 bases and J by 0 bases, with 4 bases of the junction left unmatched. This CDR3 has 16 residues.

The rearrangement joins TRBV24-1 to TRBJ2-1; 9 bases agree with TRBD2. The CDR3 has 16 amino acids. Germline V gene lookup returns CDR1 KGHDR and CDR2 SFDVKD. With V trimmed by 3 bases and J by 8 bases, 10 bases remained unmatched. The CDR3, as DNA: TGTGCCACCAGTGATCCTTCGACTAGCGGAAGTGATGAGCAGTTCTTC. This translates into CATSDPSTSGSDEQFF.

This clonotype was detected only a few times. The chain uses TRBV10-3 and TRBJ2-3; 15 bases are a match to TRBD2. V shed 6 bases and J 6 bases; nucleotides not matched to a gene: 1. This CDR3 region has 14 residues. Germline values: CDR1 ENHRY, CDR2 SYGVKD. The CDR3 sequence: CAISGTSGRDTQYF. DNA for the CDR3: TGTGCCATCAGCGGGACTAGCGGGAGGGATACGCAGTATTTT.

This clonotype has just a few counts. This rearrangement joins TRBV29-1 to TRBJ2-2; D is ambiguous. V gave up 5 bases and J gave up 9 bases, with 10 bases separating them. The CDR3 has 11 amino acids. Germline lookup yields CDR1 SQVTM and CDR2 ANQGSEA. DNA for the CDR3: TGCAGCGTTTCGGTGGCTAGGGAGCTGTTTTTT. Its translation: CSVSVARELFF.

The chain is built from TRBV10-3 and TRBJ1-1; no definite D call. The germline V and J ends were trimmed by 2 bases and 4 bases, with 8 bases remaining between them. This CDR3 comprises 13 residues. Germline lookup yields CDR1 ENHRY and CDR2 SYGVKD. The CDR3 DNA sequence: TGTGCCATCAGTGAGCGAGAAGGCACTGAAGCTTTCTTT. It is translated as CAISEREGTEAFF.

In its sample, this clonotype was seen a few times. The chain has TRBV5-1 and TRBJ2-7; D gene uncertain. V lost 0 bases to trimming and J lost 3 bases, with 7 bases between them. The germline gives CDR1 SGHRS, CDR2 YFSETQ. This CDR3 contains 13 residues. For the CDR3, the DNA is TGCGCCAGCAGCTTGGGCTTATTCTACGAGCAGTACTTC. Its protein product is CASSLGLFYEQYF.

The V and J genes are TRBV6-1 and TRBJ2-7, with D maybe TRBD2 (5 bases). The ends were cut back, 10 bases at V and 3 bases at J, with 22 bases in the middle. CDR1 MNHNS and CDR2 SASEGT come from the germline V gene. The CDR3 extends over 15 amino acids. CDR3 DNA sequence: TGTGCCACCGGGGAATCGGGCGGTTTAAACTACGAGCAGTACTTC. Its protein is CATGESGGLNYEQYF.

The V gene is TRBV7-9, the J gene TRBJ2-2; 9 nucleotides align to TRBD1. V gave up 5 bases and J gave up 4 bases; unmatched junction bases: 5. The V gene's germline CDR1 is SEHNR and CDR2 FQNEAQ (reference sequence). CDR3 length: 15 amino acids. CDR3 sequence: CASSVGTGTTGELFF. Written as DNA, the CDR3 is TGTGCCAGCAGCGTCGGGACAGGGACCACCGGGGAGCTGTTTTTT.

This chain uses TRBV12-3 or TRBV12-4 with TRBJ2-7, with D unclear. The CDR3 length is 15 residues. Trimming shortened V by 6 bases and J by 0 bases, and 15 bases separated the two germline ends. The CDR3 spells CASSPVLASSYEQYF. The CDR3 nucleotides are TGTGCCAGCAGCCCGGTCCTGGCCAGCTCCTACGAGCAGTACTTC.

V is TRBV18 and J is TRBJ2-7; D is perhaps TRBD1 (6 bases). This CDR3 spans 15 amino acids. V was shortened by 2 bases and J by 2 bases, with 13 bases between the two germline ends. Germline V gene data show CDR1 as KGHSH and CDR2 as LQKENI. The CDR3 DNA follows: TGTGCCAGCTCACCAGGGTCCAGGGGAACCTACGAGCAGTACTTC. Translated: CASSPGSRGTYEQYF.

The CDR3 region is CASTSQPSYEQYF. CDR3 nucleotide sequence: TGTGCCAGCACCTCCCAGCCCTCCTACGAGCAGTACTTC. The chain couples TRBV13 to TRBJ2-7; D gene ambiguous. Germline V gene lookup returns CDR1 PRHDT and CDR2 FYEKMQ (reference sequence). The CDR3 has 13 residues. V was clipped by 7 bases and J by 0 bases, with 10 bases between them. Full variable domain (outside the CDR3, taken from reference TRBV13 and TRBJ2-7): AAGVIQSPRHLIKEKRETATLKCYPIPRHDTVYWYQQGPGQDPQFLISFYEKMQSDKGSIPDRFSAQQFSDYHSELNMSSLELGDSALYFCASTSQPSYEQYFGPGTRLTVT.

This clonotype has more than one count but fewer than ten. The V call is TRBV20-1, the J call TRBJ2-1; D might be TRBD1 (5 bases). Germline CDR1 DFQATT, CDR2 SNEGSKA (reference sequence). This CDR3 has 12 amino acids. Trimming took 6 bases from V and 3 from J, leaving 9 bases between them. The chain's CDR3 is CSALRGYNEQFF. DNA for the CDR3: TGCAGTGCCTTAAGGGGCTACAATGAGCAGTTCTTC.

This clonotype was found a few times. This rearrangement joins TRBV6-1 to TRBJ1-2; no clear D. The CDR3 is made up of 13 amino acids. V dropped 1 base and J dropped 6 bases, with 9 bases sitting between them. From germline, CDR1 is MNHNS and CDR2 SASEGT. The CDR3 loop reads CASSEVNKNGYTF. DNA of the CDR3: TGTGCCAGCAGTGAAGTGAATAAAAATGGCTACACCTTC.

This chain uses TRBV7-9 with TRBJ2-3, with 12 bases fitting TRBD2. V dropped 5 bases and J dropped 6; count of bases not matched to a gene: 12. The germline gives CDR1 SEHNR, CDR2 FQNEAQ (reference sequence). The CDR3 has 17 residues. The CDR3 DNA reads TGTGCCAGCAGCCGCCCGACTAGCGGGAGAAGCGCGGATACGCAGTATTTT. This sequence encodes CASSRPTSGRSADTQYF.

Turning to this clonotype: This clone may be a read error of a much larger clone one base away. The chain has TRBV7-2 and TRBJ2-1; 9 bases line up with TRBD1. Germline CDR1 reads SGHTA; CDR2 reads FQGNSA. CDR3 size: 14 residues. CDR3 nucleotides: TGTGCCAACAGCGACCGGGACAGGGTTGATGAGCAGTTCTTC. Translation gives CANSDRDRVDEQFF.

This clonotype was seen a handful of times. V usage is TRBV6-1 and J usage is TRBJ2-3; D ambiguous. CDR1 and CDR2 from the germline V gene are MNHNS and SASEGT. There are 13 residues in the CDR3. The V and J ends lost 6 bases and 2 bases respectively, with 9 bases between them. CDR3 DNA: TGTGCCAGCAGACTGCCGACCACAGATACGCAGTATTTT. Protein product: CASRLPTTDTQYF.

This clonotype was counted at least ten times. The chain is built from TRBV10-2 and TRBJ1-1; D not resolved. The germline CDR1 and CDR2 sequences are WSHSY and SAAADI. The CDR3 contains 10 residues. Trimming shortened V by 8 bases and J by 3 bases, and 4 bases separated the two germline ends. The CDR3 protein is CASRDTEAFF. As DNA, the CDR3 is TGCGCCAGCCGGGACACTGAAGCTTTCTTT.

The chain joins TRBV6-4 to TRBJ2-3, with TRBD2 identical over 10 bases. The length of the CDR3 is 16 residues. The V gene's germline CDR1 is MRHNA and CDR2 SNTAGT. With 6 bases clipped from V and 5 bases from J, the junction kept 11 bases outside the gene matches. The CDR3 loop is CASSGAAGGHGDTQYF. The CDR3 DNA follows: TGTGCCAGCAGCGGGGCAGCGGGGGGGCATGGAGATACGCAGTATTTT.

In this sample, this clonotype turned up many times. The chain is built from TRBV12-3 or TRBV12-4 and TRBJ1-2; D call uncertain. This CDR3 has 12 residues. Trimming removed 11 bases from V and 4 bases from J, with 14 bases in between. CDR3 DNA sequence: TGTGCCTCCTCCCGGACCGCCTATGGCTACACCTTC. Amino acids: CASSRTAYGYTF.

The chain uses TRBV5-1 and TRBJ1-2, with 7 bases lining up with TRBD1. CDR1 is SGHRS, CDR2 YFSETQ, per germline. This CDR3 has 14 residues. With V trimmed by 6 bases and J by 3 bases, 8 bases remained unmatched. The CDR3 region has the DNA TGCGCCAGCACCCGAGACGGGACAGACTATGGCTACACCTTC. Translated, it gives CASTRDGTDYGYTF.

There are many counts of this clonotype. V and J are TRBV12-3 or TRBV12-4 and TRBJ1-2; no clear D gene. This CDR3 has 13 amino acids. Trimming stripped 0 bases from V and 6 bases from J, with 8 bases between. The CDR3, as DNA: TGTGCCAGCAGTTTAGCACCCTATCATGGCTACACCTTC. Its protein product is CASSLAPYHGYTF.

This clonotype was seen only a few times. The chain combines TRBV7-9 with TRBJ2-7; the D is unclear. V was clipped by 4 bases and J by 2 bases, with 12 bases between them. CDR3 size: 14 residues. Looked up from germline, CDR1 is SEHNR and CDR2 is FQNEAQ (reference sequence). The CDR3 protein is CASSSGPQTYEQYF. CDR3 bases: TGTGCCAGCAGCTCCGGACCCCAAACCTACGAGCAGTACTTC.

This clonotype came up a few times. The chain combines TRBV4-2 with TRBJ2-5; a weak D match, TRBD2 (5 bases). Per the germline V gene, CDR1 is LGHNA and CDR2 is YNFKEQ. Trimming cost V 4 bases and J 3 bases, with 12 bases left between them. The CDR3 loop spans 14 amino acids. CDR3 residues: CASSRTTTEETQYF. In DNA, the CDR3 is TGTGCCAGCAGCCGGACGACTACAGAAGAGACCCAGTACTTC.